This is a list of T cell receptor beta chains from one sample in a study of beta chain features in type 1 diabetes. TCRdb's table, derived via immunoSEQ multiplex PCR, lists solely in-frame clones and lacks some. This sample has more than 200,000 clones, with more than 15% found just once. The sample was naive CD4+ T cells from blood. These receptors were obtained from a man aged 30 to 39 with type 1 diabetes. The CDR3 runs from the conserved cysteine through the conserved F or W. D genes are given only for firm matches.

v_gene	d_gene	j_gene	CDR3aa
TRBV29-1	NA	TRBJ2-3	CSLQGGATSTDTQYF
TRBV9	NA	TRBJ2-2	CASSWTAGTGELFF
TRBV30	NA	TRBJ2-2	CAWTGANTGELFF
TRBV29-1	NA	TRBJ2-7	CSVATGSYEQYF
TRBV2	NA	TRBJ2-1	CASSEYYNEQFF
TRBV7-2	NA	TRBJ2-7	CASSPRVGYEQYF
TRBV29-1	NA	TRBJ1-4	CSVETRVGEKLFF
TRBV2	NA	TRBJ1-3	CASSVHGNTIYF
TRBV29-1	NA	TRBJ1-2	CSVERDYGYTF
TRBV19	TRBD1	TRBJ2-1	CASYDPGQGHNEQFF
TRBV2	NA	TRBJ2-1	CASSPGTRNRRDEQFF
TRBV7-9	TRBD2	TRBJ2-3	CASSLAGGAADTQYF
TRBV6-5	TRBD2	TRBJ2-1	CASRKAGGSFVEQFF
TRBV20-1	TRBD1	TRBJ1-1	CSAPFSGGAFF
TRBV29-1	TRBD1	TRBJ1-2	CSVFSLITSRGHGYTF
TRBV2	NA	TRBJ2-7	CASRFGDYEQYF
TRBV29-1	TRBD1	TRBJ1-2	CSVGVRDREGIDGYTF
TRBV13	TRBD2	TRBJ2-1	CASSLGVPPAGDEQFF
TRBV28	TRBD2	TRBJ2-1	CASSLSGLARGPEFF
TRBV28	NA	TRBJ2-3	CASSLLDTQYF
TRBV15	TRBD1	TRBJ1-2	CATSRETGTYGYTF
TRBV9	NA	TRBJ2-3	CASSVEVADTQYF
TRBV30	TRBD2	TRBJ2-2	CAWSALAGVGTGELFF
TRBV7-2	NA	TRBJ2-1	CASSLGGDSNEQFF
TRBV7-9	NA	TRBJ1-1	CASSFDPNTEAFF
TRBV6-6	TRBD2	TRBJ2-1	CASSYSEGLRNEQFF
TRBV5-1	NA	TRBJ2-3	CASSGPQGSDTQYF
TRBV7-3	TRBD2	TRBJ2-3	CASSLATSGSRSTDTQYF
TRBV30	NA	TRBJ2-5	CAWRATGETQYF
TRBV29-1	NA	TRBJ2-3	CSVDSGPSTDTQYF
TRBV6-6	NA	TRBJ2-1	CASSSPFLGSGEQFF
TRBV29-1	NA	TRBJ2-7	CSVKRDSYEQYF
TRBV27	NA	TRBJ2-2	CASSLQTGELFF
TRBV7-2	NA	TRBJ2-7	CASSPTRSRYEQYF
TRBV14	NA	TRBJ2-1	CASSRGLNNEQFF
TRBV14	NA	TRBJ1-1	CASSQSPLNTEAFF
TRBV15	NA	TRBJ2-1	CATSRKAQGNEQFF
TRBV7-3	NA	TRBJ2-3	CASRLVPTDTQYF
TRBV5-1	TRBD2	TRBJ2-1	CASSPAGSGNSYNEQFF
TRBV7-2	TRBD1	TRBJ2-1	CASSPRQGNEQFF
TRBV15	TRBD1	TRBJ2-1	CATSRTGVGNEQFF
TRBV5-1	NA	TRBJ2-1	CASSLGLNGDEQFF
TRBV29-1	TRBD2	TRBJ2-7	CSVESRLAGHYEQYF
TRBV6-5	NA	TRBJ2-4	CASSYSQLAKNIQYF
TRBV10-3	TRBD2	TRBJ2-7	CAISGSGGRDEQYF